This T cell receptor (beta chain) derives from a study of T cells after yellow fever vaccination. Study as a whole: For low cell numbers, libraries were made with SMART-Seq v4 Ultra Low Input. Study-level results: A large majority of primary-vaccination clones showed up again after the booster (96% CD4, around 90% CD8).

This clonotype came up a few times. Its specificity is not known. Trimming removed 3 bases from V and 0 bases from J, with 15 bases in between. CDR3 length equals 16 residues. CDR1 and CDR2 from the germline V gene are SGHRS and YFSETQ. TCRdb reprocessed the 5' RACE reads with MiXCR, giving one entry per CDR3 protein. Of some 240,000 distinct CDR3 sequences in the sample, about 5.2% are singletons; the top ten hold about 3.5%. This TCR was recovered from a man aged 18 to 30 who received the YFV17D yellow fever vaccine. The chain is built from TRBV5-1 and TRBJ1-1; D might be TRBD1 (6 bases). Sequencing was performed on CD4+ T cells sorted from PBMCs, taken on the day of the yellow fever booster vaccination. The CDR3 here is CASSSFQGNMNTEAFF. As DNA, the CDR3 is TGCGCCAGCAGCTCGTTTCAGGGGAACATGAACACTGAAGCTTTCTTT.